This T cell receptor beta chain was identified during a study of T cells after yellow fever vaccination. Whole-study results and caveats: Although most clonotypes did not, a small share appeared in both CD4 and CD8 compartments. Though it reached lower strength, the secondary response hit its peak faster, day 5 versus 15. One caveat is that FACS-sorted repertoires could contain abundant clonotypes contaminating from the bulk population.

This clonotype was counted at least ten times. Antigen specificity is unknown. With V trimmed by 3 bases and J by 2 bases, 6 bases remained unmatched. The CDR3 runs 16 residues. The germline V gene has CDR1 KGHSH and CDR2 LQKENI. 5'RACE template switching added a universal primer site and UMIs to TCR cDNA. A single record per CDR3 protein comes from TCRdb applying MiXCR to the 5' RACE reads. The sample has 28,000 or so distinct CDR3 sequences; roughly 4.5% are singletons. The rearrangement links TRBV18 to TRBJ1-3; 8 nucleotides match TRBD1. The TCR was taken from a man aged 25-45 years who received the YFV17D yellow fever vaccine. The input for sequencing was CD8+ T cells sorted from PBMCs, taken 5 days after the yellow fever booster vaccination. The CDR3: CASSPTETGAGNTIYF. CDR3 DNA: TGTGCCAGCTCACCTACGGAGACAGGGGCTGGAAACACCATATATTTT.